This TCR beta chain was identified during a study of T cell responses to AZD1222 COVID-19 vaccine. General study results and limits: Mostly white British, mostly female donors; authors suggested clonal diversity may be underestimated. The reported proportion of spike-specific TCRs targeting unmutated variant regions was nearly half. Seropositive status at baseline applied to only 5 to 7 AZD1222 recipients. Recipients of two AZD1222 doses showed rising Spike-specific TCR breadth and depth.

Trimming shortened V by 4 bases and J by 7 bases, and 11 bases separated the two germline ends. Germline CDR1 reads ENHRY; CDR2 reads SYGVKD. The CDR3 loop spans 12 amino acids. Assay: immunoSEQ multiplex PCR; the TCRdb copy retains only in-frame clones and omits some. The sample holds about 78,000 clones, 88% seen once. This clone was picked up one time. Its antigen remains unknown. The specimen was peripheral blood, collected on day 0 of MenACWY control vaccination. This receptor was obtained from an adult in good health. The V gene is TRBV10-3, the J gene TRBJ2-7; no clear D gene. CDR3 coding DNA: TGTGCCATCAGTGTAAGGGCCGGGGAGCAGTACTTC. It is translated as CAISVRAGEQYF.